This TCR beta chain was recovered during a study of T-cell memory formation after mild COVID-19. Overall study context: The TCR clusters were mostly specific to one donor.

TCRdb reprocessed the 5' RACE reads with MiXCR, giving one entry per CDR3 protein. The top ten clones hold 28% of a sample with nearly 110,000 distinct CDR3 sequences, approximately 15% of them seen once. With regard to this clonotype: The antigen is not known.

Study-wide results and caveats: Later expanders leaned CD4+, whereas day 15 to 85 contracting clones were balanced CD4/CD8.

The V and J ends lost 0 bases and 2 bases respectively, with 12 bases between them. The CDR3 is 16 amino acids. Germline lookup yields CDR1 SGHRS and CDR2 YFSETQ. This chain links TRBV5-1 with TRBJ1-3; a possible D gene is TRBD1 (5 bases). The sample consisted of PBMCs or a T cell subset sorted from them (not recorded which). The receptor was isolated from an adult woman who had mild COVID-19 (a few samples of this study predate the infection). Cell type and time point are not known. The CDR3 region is CASSLDQGQAGNTIYF. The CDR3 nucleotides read TGCGCCAGCAGCTTGGATCAGGGTCAGGCTGGAAACACCATATATTTT.